The TCR beta chain described here comes from a study of response to subunit inactivated influenza vaccine. TCRdb used MiXCR to reprocess the RT-PCR reads, holding one entry per CDR3 protein. The sample carries hundreds of thousands of distinct CDR3 sequences, 11% recorded once. A note on this clonotype: Germline and junction disagree at one end, which may indicate a read error.

The CDR3 has 14 amino acids. In germline, CDR1 is DFQATT, CDR2 SNEGSKA (reference sequence). The data were also submitted as part of a second study, on T cells expressing NK-cell markers. From that second work: TCR beta cDNA was made by 5'RACE template switching with UMIs. Sequencing of TCR beta repertoires drew on sorted CD3+CD56+NKG2C+, CD3+CD56+NKG2C- and CD3+CD56-NKG2C+ T cells. With an anti-gamma-delta TCR antibody, sorting in several experiments was kept to alpha-beta TCR T cells. Also leading the CD3+CD56-NKG2C+ fraction in a handful of donors were these clonotypes.

This sequence joins TRBV20-1 and TRBJ2-1; D is perhaps TRBD2 (6 bases). The receptor was derived from a man aged 45 to 65 who received an inactivated influenza vaccine. Sequenced material: PBMCs from blood, taken on the day of vaccination. CDR3 protein: CSASSGGRLNEQFF. DNA for the CDR3: TGCAGCGCTAGTTCCGGGGGACGATTAAATGAGCAGTTCTTC.